This T cell receptor (beta chain) came from a study of human T cells and chemical hapten exposure. Turning to the study itself: While the approximately 24-week study was under way, patients received diphenylcyclopropenone on the scalp every week. Study-level points and caveats: Large CDR3 similarity clusters arose significantly more often from expanded TCRs than from controls. A positive correlation with patch test score was found for PT1 expanded TCR counts.

Per the germline V gene, CDR1 is DFQATT and CDR2 is SNEGSKA (reference sequence). V lost 5 bases and J lost 0, with 12 bases in between. The CDR3 has 14 amino acids. Via MiXCR, TCRdb re-called the RACE reads, giving one row per CDR3 protein. The sample includes tens of thousands of distinct CDR3 sequences, over 9.5% of them seen just once. This clonotype was found many times. Its antigen is not known. Time point described: patch test 1, 2 weeks after DPC sensitization. Treatment meaning: therapeutic diphenylcyclopropenone sensitization with weekly scalp DPC. This sequence originates from a woman aged 60-75 years with alopecia areata. Some clones in this sample may be carry-over from other donors' samples. The rearrangement uses TRBV20-1 and TRBJ2-3; D might be TRBD2 (5 bases). The sequences come from whole blood, collected in connection with sensitization to the hapten diphenylcyclopropenone (DPC). The chain's CDR3 is CSAPHSGSTDTQYF. The CDR3, as DNA: TGCAGTGCTCCTCACTCGGGGAGCACAGATACGCAGTATTTT.